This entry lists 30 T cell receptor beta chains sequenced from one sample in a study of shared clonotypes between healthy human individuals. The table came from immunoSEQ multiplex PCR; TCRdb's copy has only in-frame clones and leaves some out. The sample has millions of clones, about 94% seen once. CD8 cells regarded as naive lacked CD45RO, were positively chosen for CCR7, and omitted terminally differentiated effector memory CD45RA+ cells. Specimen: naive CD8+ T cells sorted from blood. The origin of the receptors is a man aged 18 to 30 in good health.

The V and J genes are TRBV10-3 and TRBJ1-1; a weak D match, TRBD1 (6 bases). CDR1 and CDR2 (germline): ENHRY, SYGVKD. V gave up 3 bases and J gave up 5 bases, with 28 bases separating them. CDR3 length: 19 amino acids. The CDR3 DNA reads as TGTGCCATCAGTGACCCACCCCGGGGGAACCACAGGGATGTAACTGAAGCTTTCTTT. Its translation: CAISDPPRGNHRDVTEAFF.

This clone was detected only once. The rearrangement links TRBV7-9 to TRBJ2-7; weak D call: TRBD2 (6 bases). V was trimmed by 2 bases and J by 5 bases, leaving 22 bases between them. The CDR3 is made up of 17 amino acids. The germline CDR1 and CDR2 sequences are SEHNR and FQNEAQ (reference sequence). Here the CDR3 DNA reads TGTGCCAGCAGCTTATCGGGTCGGGGGTCCCTAGGGGACGAGCAGTACTTC. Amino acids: CASSLSGRGSLGDEQYF.

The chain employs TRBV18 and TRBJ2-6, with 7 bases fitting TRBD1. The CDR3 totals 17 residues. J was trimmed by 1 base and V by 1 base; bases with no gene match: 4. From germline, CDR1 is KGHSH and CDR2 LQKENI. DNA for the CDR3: TGTGCCAGCTCACCACTTACAGGGGTTTCTGGGGCCAACGTCCTGACTTTC. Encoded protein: CASSPLTGVSGANVLTF.

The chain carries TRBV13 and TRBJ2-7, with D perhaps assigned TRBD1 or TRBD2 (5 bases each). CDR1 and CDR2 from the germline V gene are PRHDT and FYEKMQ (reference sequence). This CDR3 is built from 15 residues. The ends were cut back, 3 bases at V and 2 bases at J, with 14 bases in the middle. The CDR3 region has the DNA TGTGCCAGCAGCTTCACCGGGACGGCGACCTACGAGCAGTACTTC. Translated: CASSFTGTATYEQYF. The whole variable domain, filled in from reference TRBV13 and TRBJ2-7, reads AAGVIQSPRHLIKEKRETATLKCYPIPRHDTVYWYQQGPGQDPQFLISFYEKMQSDKGSIPDRFSAQQFSDYHSELNMSSLELGDSALYFCASSFTGTATYEQYFGPGTRLTVT.

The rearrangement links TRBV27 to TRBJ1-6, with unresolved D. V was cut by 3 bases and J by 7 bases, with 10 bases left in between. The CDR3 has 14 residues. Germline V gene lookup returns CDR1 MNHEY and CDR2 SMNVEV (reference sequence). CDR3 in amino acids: CASSFMDVNSPLHF. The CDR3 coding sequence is TGTGCCAGCAGTTTTATGGACGTGAATTCACCCCTCCACTTT.

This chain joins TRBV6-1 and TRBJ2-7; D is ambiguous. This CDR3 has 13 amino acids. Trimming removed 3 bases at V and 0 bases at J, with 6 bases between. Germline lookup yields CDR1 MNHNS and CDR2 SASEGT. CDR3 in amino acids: CASSDAVSYEQYF. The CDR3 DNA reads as TGTGCCAGCAGTGACGCGGTCTCCTACGAGCAGTACTTC.

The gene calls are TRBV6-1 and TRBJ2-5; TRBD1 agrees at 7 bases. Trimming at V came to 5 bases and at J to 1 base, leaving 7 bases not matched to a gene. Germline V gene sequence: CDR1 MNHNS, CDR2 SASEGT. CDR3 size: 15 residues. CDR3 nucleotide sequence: TGTGCCAGCAGTTCGACAGGGATACCCCAAGAGACCCAGTACTTC. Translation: CASSSTGIPQETQYF.

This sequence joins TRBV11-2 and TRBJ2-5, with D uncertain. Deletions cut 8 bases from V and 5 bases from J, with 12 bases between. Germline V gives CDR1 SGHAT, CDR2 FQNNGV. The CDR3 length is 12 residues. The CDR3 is CASRPVQETQYF. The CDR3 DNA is TGTGCCAGCCGACCGGTGCAGGAGACCCAGTACTTC.

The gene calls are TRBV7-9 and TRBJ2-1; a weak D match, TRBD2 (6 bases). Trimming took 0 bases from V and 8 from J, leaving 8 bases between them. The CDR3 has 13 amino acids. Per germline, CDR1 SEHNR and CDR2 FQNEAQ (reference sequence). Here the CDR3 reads CASSLAGGYEQFF. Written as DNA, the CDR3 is TGTGCCAGCAGCTTAGCGGGAGGCTATGAGCAGTTCTTC.

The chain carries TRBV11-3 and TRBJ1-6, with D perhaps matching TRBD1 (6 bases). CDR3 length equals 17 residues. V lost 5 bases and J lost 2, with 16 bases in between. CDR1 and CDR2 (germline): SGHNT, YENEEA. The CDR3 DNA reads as TGTGCCAGCAGCGCCTACTCCGGGACACCCTATAATTCACCCCTCCACTTT. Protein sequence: CASSAYSGTPYNSPLHF.

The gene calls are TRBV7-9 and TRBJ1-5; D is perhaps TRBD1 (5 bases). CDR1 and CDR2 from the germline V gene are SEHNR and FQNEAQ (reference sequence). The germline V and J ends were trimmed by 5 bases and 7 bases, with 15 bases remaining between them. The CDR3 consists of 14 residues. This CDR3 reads CASSLTGSGQPQHF. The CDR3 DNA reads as TGTGCCAGCAGCCTTACAGGTTCAGGGCAGCCCCAGCATTTT.

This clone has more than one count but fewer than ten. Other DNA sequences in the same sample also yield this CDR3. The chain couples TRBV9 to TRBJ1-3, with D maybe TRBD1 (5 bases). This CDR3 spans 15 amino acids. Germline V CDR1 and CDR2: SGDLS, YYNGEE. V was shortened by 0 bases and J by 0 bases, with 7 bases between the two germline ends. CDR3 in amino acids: CASSVGGSSGNTIYF. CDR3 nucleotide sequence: TGTGCCAGCAGCGTAGGGGGGAGCTCTGGAAACACCATATATTTT. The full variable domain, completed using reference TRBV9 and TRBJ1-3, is DSGVTQTPKHLITATGQRVTLRCSPRSGDLSVYWYQQSLDQGLQFLIQYYNGEERAKGNILERFSAQQFPDLHSELNLSSLELGDSALYFCASSVGGSSGNTIYFGEGSWLTVV.

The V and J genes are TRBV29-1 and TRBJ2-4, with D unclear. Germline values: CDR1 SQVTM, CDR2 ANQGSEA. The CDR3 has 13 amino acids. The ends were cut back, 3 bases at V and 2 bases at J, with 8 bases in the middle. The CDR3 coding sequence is TGCAGCGTTGAGAAAGGGACCAAAAACATTCAGTACTTC. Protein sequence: CSVEKGTKNIQYF.

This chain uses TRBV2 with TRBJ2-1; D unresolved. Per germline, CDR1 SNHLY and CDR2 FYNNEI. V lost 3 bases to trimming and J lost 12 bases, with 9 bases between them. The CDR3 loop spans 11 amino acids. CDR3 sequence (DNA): TGTGCCAGCAGTGAGGCGGTGGGGCAGTTCTTC. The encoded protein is CASSEAVGQFF.

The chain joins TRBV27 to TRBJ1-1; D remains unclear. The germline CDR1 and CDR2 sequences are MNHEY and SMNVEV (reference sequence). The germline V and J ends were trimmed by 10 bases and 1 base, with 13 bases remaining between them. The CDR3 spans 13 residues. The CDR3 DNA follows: TGTGCCACGGGCGGTGAAGGGAACACTGAAGCTTTCTTT. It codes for CATGGEGNTEAFF.

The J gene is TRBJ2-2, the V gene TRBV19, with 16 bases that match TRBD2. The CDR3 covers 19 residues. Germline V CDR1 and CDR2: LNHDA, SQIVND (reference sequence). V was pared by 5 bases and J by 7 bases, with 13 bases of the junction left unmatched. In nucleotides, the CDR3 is TGTGCCAGTAGTCCTCTCCCCGGGACTAGCGGGAGGGCGGTCGGGGAGCTGTTTTTT. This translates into CASSPLPGTSGRAVGELFF.

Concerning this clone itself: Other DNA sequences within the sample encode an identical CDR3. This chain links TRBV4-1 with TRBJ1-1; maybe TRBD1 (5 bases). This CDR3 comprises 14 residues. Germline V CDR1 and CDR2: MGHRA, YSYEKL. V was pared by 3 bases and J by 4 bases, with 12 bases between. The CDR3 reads CASSQVEGSTEAFF. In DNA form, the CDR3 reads TGCGCCAGCAGCCAGGTCGAGGGGAGCACTGAAGCTTTCTTT.

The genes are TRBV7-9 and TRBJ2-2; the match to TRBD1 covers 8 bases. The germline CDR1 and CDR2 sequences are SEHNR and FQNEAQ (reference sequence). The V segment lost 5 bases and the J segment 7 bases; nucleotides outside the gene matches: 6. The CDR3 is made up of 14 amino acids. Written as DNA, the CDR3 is TGTGCCAGCAGCATTGACAGGGGCGGCGGGGAGCTGTTTTTT. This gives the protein CASSIDRGGGELFF.

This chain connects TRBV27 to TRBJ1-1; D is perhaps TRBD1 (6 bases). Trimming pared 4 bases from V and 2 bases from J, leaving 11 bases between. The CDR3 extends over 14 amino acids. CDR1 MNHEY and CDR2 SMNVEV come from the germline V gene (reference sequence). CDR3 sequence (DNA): TGTGCCAGCAGTTCTCACAGGGAAAACACTGAAGCTTTCTTT. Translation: CASSSHRENTEAFF.

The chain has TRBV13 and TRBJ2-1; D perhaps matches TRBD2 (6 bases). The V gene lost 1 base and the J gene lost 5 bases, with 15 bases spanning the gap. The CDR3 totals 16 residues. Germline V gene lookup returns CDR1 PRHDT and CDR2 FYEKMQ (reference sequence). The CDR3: CASSLVPGGGDNEQFF. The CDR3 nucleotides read TGTGCCAGCAGCTTAGTTCCTGGAGGAGGGGACAATGAGCAGTTCTTC.

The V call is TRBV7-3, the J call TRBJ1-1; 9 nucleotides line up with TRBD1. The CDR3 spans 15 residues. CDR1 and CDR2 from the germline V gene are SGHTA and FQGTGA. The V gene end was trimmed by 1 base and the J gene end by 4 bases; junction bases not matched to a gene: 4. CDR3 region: CASSLNGQGTTEAFF. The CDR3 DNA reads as TGTGCCAGCAGCTTAAATGGACAGGGGACCACTGAAGCTTTCTTT.

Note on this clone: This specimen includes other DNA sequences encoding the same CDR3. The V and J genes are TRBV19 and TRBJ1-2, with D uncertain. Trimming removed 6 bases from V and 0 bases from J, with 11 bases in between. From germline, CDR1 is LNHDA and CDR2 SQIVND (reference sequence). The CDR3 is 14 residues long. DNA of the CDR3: TGTGCCAGTAGCCCTGCTGTGGCTAACTATGGCTACACCTTC. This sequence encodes CASSPAVANYGYTF.

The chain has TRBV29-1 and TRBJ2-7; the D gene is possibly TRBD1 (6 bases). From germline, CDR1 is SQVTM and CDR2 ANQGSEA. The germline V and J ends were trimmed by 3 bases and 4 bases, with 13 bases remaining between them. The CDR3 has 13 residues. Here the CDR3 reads CSVDLQGTYEQYF. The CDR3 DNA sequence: TGCAGCGTTGATTTGCAGGGGACATACGAGCAGTACTTC.

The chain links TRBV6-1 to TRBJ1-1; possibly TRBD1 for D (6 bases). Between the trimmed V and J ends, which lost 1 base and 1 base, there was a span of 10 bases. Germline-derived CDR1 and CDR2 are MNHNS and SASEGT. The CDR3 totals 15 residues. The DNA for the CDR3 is TGTGCCAGCAGTGAAGATGGGGGCCCGAACACTGAAGCTTTCTTT. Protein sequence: CASSEDGGPNTEAFF.

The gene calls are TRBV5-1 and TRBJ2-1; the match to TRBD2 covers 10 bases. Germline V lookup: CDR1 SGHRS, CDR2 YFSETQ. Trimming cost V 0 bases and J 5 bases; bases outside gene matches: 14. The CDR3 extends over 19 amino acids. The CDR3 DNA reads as TGCGCCAGCAGCTTGGGTCCTAGCGGGAGATTGCCTCCTAACAATGAGCAGTTCTTC. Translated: CASSLGPSGRLPPNNEQFF.

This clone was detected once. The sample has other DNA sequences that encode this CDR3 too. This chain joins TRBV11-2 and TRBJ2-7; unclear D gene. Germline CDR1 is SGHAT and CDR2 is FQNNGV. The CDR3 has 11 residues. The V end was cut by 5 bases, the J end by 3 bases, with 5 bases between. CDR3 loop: CASSLNYEQYF. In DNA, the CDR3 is TGTGCCAGCAGCCTAAACTACGAGCAGTACTTC.

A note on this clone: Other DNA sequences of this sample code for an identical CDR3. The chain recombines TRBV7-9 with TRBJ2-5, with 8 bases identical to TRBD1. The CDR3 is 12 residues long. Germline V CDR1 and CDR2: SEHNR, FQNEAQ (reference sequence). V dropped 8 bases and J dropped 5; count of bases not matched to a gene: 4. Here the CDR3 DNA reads TGTGCCAGCCGACAGGGGACGGAGACCCAGTACTTC. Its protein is CASRQGTETQYF.

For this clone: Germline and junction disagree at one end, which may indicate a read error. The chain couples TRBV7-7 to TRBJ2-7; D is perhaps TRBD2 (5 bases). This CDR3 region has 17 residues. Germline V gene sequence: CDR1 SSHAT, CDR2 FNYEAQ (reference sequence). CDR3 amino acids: CASSLVVRRLRLGEQYF. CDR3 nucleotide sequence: TGTGCTAGCAGCTTAGTGGTCAGGAGGCTTAGGTTGGGTGAGCAGTACTTC.

The CDR3 DNA reads as TGCGCCAGCAGTGGGTCGGGACAGGGGTTCGGCGAGCAGTACTTC. It encodes CASSGSGQGFGEQYF. The chain combines TRBV10-1 with TRBJ2-7; 10 positions match TRBD1. V trimming: 4 bases; J trimming: 6 bases; junction bases outside the gene matches: 9. Germline V gene data show CDR1 as WNHNN and CDR2 as SYGVQD (reference sequence). The CDR3 consists of 15 residues.

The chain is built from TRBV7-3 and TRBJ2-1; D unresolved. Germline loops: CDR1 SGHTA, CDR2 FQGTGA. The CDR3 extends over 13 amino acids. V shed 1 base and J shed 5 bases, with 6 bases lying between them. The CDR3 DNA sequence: TGTGCCAGCAGCTTAATAAGGGACAATGAGCAGTTCTTC. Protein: CASSLIRDNEQFF.